This T cell receptor (beta chain) was recovered during a study of low-dose radiotherapy and immunotherapy resistance in tumors. Study-level information: Cohort 1 received 0.5 Gy per fraction every 2 weeks, totaling 6.5 Gy. Study patients were administered oral aspirin at 300 mg daily for four cycles from cycle 1 day 1.

Amplification, which lasted roughly 22 PCR cycles, used a constant-region primer and V-primer adapter to amplify TCRs. TCRdb used MiXCR to reprocess the reads, holding one entry per CDR3 protein. The sample shows about 46,000 distinct CDR3 sequences, approximately 10% of them seen only once. Per the germline V gene, CDR1 is DFQATT and CDR2 is SNEGSKA (reference sequence). The CDR3 runs to 16 residues. Between the trimmed V and J ends, which lost 1 base and 0 bases, there was a span of 13 bases. This clonotype came up many times. Regarding time point: before trial treatment. Administered to the donors were nivolumab, ipilimumab, aspirin, low-dose cyclophosphamide and low-dose radiotherapy.

The source material was PBMCs, sampled before treatment. This chain links TRBV20-1 with TRBJ2-1, with D possibly matching TRBD2 (6 bases). This clonotype was sampled from a female donor with ovarian cancer. CDR3 bases: TGCAGTGCTAGAGTGGGGGGTGCCCGCTCCTACAATGAGCAGTTCTTC. This sequence encodes CSARVGGARSYNEQFF.